This TCR beta chain comes out of a study of blood T cell repertoires in COVID-19. Generated by immunoSEQ multiplex PCR, the TCRdb table keeps only in-frame clones and is missing some. The data show under 70,000 clones, under 90% seen once. The CDR3 contains 15 residues. Germline CDR1 is LGHDT and CDR2 is YNNKEL (reference sequence). J lost 5 bases, V lost 3 bases, and 8 bases had no gene match. The chain carries TRBV3-1 (or the pseudogene TRBV3-2) and TRBJ1-2; 8 nucleotides line up with TRBD1. Material for sequencing was peripheral blood. The origin of this receptor is a woman aged 80 or over with acute or convalescent COVID-19. The CDR3 DNA is TGTGCCAGCAGCCAGCTGACAGGGGTTGGTTATGGCTACACCTTC. Protein sequence: CASSQLTGVGYGYTF.